This T cell receptor (beta chain) was captured in a study of T cell responses to AZD1222 COVID-19 vaccine (dated by TCRdb to the early 2020s). Broadly, across the study: A total of around 240 trial participants underwent TCR sequencing, of whom some 210 received two doses of AZD1222 and roughly 25 received two doses of the MenACWY control vaccine. Trial participants were enrolled by age into subgroups of 18-55, 56-69 and 70-plus years, and about 150, 27 and 61 TCR-sequenced participants, respectively, were included in these subgroups.

A remark on this clone: This clone's antigen is unknown. No much larger clone exists at a distance of one base, and base qualities are not known.

The time point label, read with the paper, signifies: about 28 days (+/-7) after the second vaccine dose. AZD1222 recipients whose second dose came at about 4 weeks and those whose second dose came at about 12 weeks were combined into one group, since spike-specific TCR depth and breadth did not differ between the two schedules. Vaccinee samples came from UK trials COV001 and COV002, including a single-blind randomized controlled phase 2/3 trial of AZD1222 (ChAdOx1 nCoV-19) in healthy adults. For TCRbeta chain sequencing, PBMC samples from trial participants were taken at day 0 and at day 28 after the second dose. The germline V gene (reference sequence) sets CDR1 to LGHDT and CDR2 to YNNKEL. V is trimmed back by 1 base and J by 7 bases, and the junction contains 6 bases that no gene match accounts for. The CDR3 runs 15 residues from the cysteine to the phenylalanine. Only CDR3 DNA is held: 45 bases, read in frame from base 1.

The CDR3 regions of human TCRbeta chains were analyzed by immunosequencing. The published analysis was carried out like this. TCRs in the repertoires were compared against a reference library of SARS-CoV-2-specific TCRs that had been generated with the MIRA antigen-specificity platform. Breadth was defined as the fraction of unique TCRs that were SARS-CoV-2-associated. Depth was defined as the fraction of total T cells that were SARS-CoV-2-associated. Using the MIRA data, each spike-specific TCR was assigned both to the spike region to which the TCR was reactive and to a CD4 or CD8 class. Log10-transformed breadth and depth values were compared by one-way ANOVA with Sidak's multiple comparisons tests. TCRdb holds this immuneACCESS table with in-frame rearrangements only. Some clones are missing; in checked studies, unresolved V genes explain under half, and the rest has no known cause. V and J calls plus clone size are reproduced from that table; the DNA served to infer D and trimming. In this sample the table shows 90,000 to 150,000 clones, 87% of which occur a single time. The top ten clones comprise 2% to 3% of the sample.

Points the paper makes about the study in general: Vaccine-associated CD4 TCRs spanned the whole spike protein, with dominant responses in regions 160-218 and 743-854. Participants were mostly white British and included more females than males, and it was suggested by the authors that clonal diversity may have been underestimated. Nearly half of unique spike-specific TCRs reportedly recognized epitopes outside regions mutated in the B.1.351 and B.1.1.7 variants. In the small 56-69-year group, the increase in depth fell short of significance, most likely because of low power. After two AZD1222 doses, both the breadth and the depth of spike-specific TCRs were significantly higher than at day 0 and than in MenACWY recipients. Because no day 14 peak-response samples were available, the repertoires could be characterized only after the peak T cell response. Conclusions about previously exposed vaccinees are limited because only 5 or 6 AZD1222 recipients were SARS-CoV-2 seropositive at baseline.

The input for sequencing was peripheral blood, taken 28 days after the second AZD1222 dose. This sequence was found in an adult who received the AZD1222 COVID-19 vaccine. The sequence is built from TRBV3-1 (or the pseudogene TRBV3-2) and TRBJ1-2; 10 bases in the junction line up with TRBD1. The base sequence is TGTGCCAGCAGCCAAGCAGGCGGGACAGGGGCTGGCTACACCTTC. Its product reads: CASSQAGGTGAGYTF.